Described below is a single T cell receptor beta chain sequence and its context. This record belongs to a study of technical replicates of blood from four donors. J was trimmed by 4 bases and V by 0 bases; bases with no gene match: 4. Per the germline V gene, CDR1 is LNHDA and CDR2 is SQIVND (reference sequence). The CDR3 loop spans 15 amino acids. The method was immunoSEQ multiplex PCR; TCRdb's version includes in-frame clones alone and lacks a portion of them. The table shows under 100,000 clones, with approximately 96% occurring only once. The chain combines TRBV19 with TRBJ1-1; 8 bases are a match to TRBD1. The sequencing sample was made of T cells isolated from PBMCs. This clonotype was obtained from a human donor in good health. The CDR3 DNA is TGTGCCAGTAGTATAGAATCAACAGGGGGCACTGAAGCTTTCTTT. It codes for CASSIESTGGTEAFF.